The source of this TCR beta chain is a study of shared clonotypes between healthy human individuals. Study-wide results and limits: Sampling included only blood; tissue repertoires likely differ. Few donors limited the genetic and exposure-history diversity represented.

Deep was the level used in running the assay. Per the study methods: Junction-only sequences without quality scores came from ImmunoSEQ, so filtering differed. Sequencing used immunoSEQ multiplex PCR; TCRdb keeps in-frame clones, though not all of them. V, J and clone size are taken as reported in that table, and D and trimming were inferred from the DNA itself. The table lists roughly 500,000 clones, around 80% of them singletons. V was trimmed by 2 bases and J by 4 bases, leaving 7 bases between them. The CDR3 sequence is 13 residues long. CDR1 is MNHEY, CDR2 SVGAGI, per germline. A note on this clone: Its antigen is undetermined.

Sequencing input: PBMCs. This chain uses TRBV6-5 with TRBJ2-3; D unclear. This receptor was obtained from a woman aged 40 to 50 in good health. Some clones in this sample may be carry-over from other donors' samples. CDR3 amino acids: CASSYGPADTQYF. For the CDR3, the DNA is TGTGCCAGCAGTTACGGTCCAGCAGATACGCAGTATTTT.